A single TCR beta chain is shown here with its context. Antigen: not known. V was pared by 10 bases and J by 3 bases, with 17 bases between. The V gene's germline CDR1 is SEHNR and CDR2 FQNEAQ (reference sequence). This CDR3 spans 14 amino acids. The data are from a study of beta chain features in type 1 diabetes. Study-wide context: When patients were set against healthy donors, age, gender and cell yields were similar.

Overall study results and limits: Any HLA type influence on TCRB rearrangement was left unresolved here.

Isolated RNA was reverse transcribed in full, so expressed TCRB transcripts were sequenced. Profiled with immunoSEQ multiplex PCR; TCRdb holds only in-frame clones, not every one. The sample consists of 300,000 to 350,000 clones, around 20% of them appearing once. CD45RO/CCR7/CD25/CD127/CD95/CD27 staining was used to isolate CD4+ naive, central memory, regulatory and stem cell-like memory cells by sorting. The clonotype comes from a woman aged 18-29 years in good health. The specimen was naive CD4+ T cells from blood. The chain employs TRBV7-9 and TRBJ2-3, with D tentatively TRBD2 (5 bases). This chain's CDR3 is CATLRQRNTDTQYF. The CDR3 nucleotides are TGTGCCACCCTTCGCCAGCGGAATACAGATACGCAGTATTTT. The full variable domain, rest sourced from reference TRBV7-9 and TRBJ2-3, is DTGVSQNPRHKITKRGQNVTFRCDPISEHNRLYWYRQTLGQGPEFLTYFQNEAQLEKSRLLSDRFSAERPKGSFSTLEIQRTEQGDSAMYLCATLRQRNTDTQYFGPGTRLTVL.